Following are 27 T cell receptor beta chains from one sample sequenced in a study of blood T cells in healthy people across ages. Then a second PCR, running about 6 to 11 cycles, was carried out with a sample-barcoded 5' primer and a J-beta primer mix. TCRdb analysed the 5' RACE reads with MiXCR anew, one entry per CDR3 protein. Among 1.5 million to 2 million distinct CDR3 sequences listed, approximately 28% were seen once. The sequenced sample was blood. The receptor source for this set is a woman in her twenties or thirties in good health.

The sample holds many counts of this clonotype. V usage is TRBV7-9 and J usage is TRBJ2-4; D is unclear. Trimming cost V 4 bases and J 0 bases, with 4 bases left between them. Germline CDR1 reads SEHNR; CDR2 reads FQNEAQ (reference sequence). The CDR3 totals 13 residues. This CDR3 reads CASSSVAKNIQYF. DNA for the CDR3: TGTGCCAGCAGCTCCGTAGCCAAAAACATTCAGTACTTC.

The V and J genes are TRBV9 and TRBJ2-4; D might be TRBD2 (5 bases). V lost 4 bases to trimming and J lost 7 bases, with 18 bases between them. The V gene's germline CDR1 is SGDLS and CDR2 YYNGEE. The CDR3 has 15 residues. DNA for the CDR3: TGTGCCAGCAGCCTCCAAGCGGATCCTGGTAACATTCAGTACTTC. It yields the protein CASSLQADPGNIQYF.

Comments on this clonotype: The germline gene is not matched at one end of the junction; a read error may be the cause. The chain joins TRBV10-3 to TRBJ2-3; TRBD2 agrees at 9 bases. The CDR3 runs 17 residues. CDR1 ENHRY and CDR2 SYGVKD come from the germline V gene. This CDR3 is CAVSEAASGGSTDTQYF. CDR3 coding DNA: TGTGCCGTCAGTGAGGCGGCCAGCGGGGGGAGCACAGATACGCAGTATTTT.

The chain joins TRBV7-9 to TRBJ2-6; 9 bases agree with TRBD2. Germline CDR1 and CDR2: SEHNR and FQNEAQ (reference sequence). Trimming took 5 bases from V and 6 from J; bases not matched to a gene: 11. The CDR3 sequence is 17 residues long. CDR3 sequence (DNA): TGTGCCAGCAGCCCACCTAGCGGGGACTTGACGGCCAACGTCCTGACTTTC. Residues: CASSPPSGDLTANVLTF. The whole variable domain, filled in from reference TRBV7-9 and TRBJ2-6, reads DTGVSQNPRHKITKRGQNVTFRCDPISEHNRLYWYRQTLGQGPEFLTYFQNEAQLEKSRLLSDRFSAERPKGSFSTLEIQRTEQGDSAMYLCASSPPSGDLTANVLTFGAGSRLTVL.

In this sample, this clonotype turned up a few times. V usage is TRBV2 and J usage is TRBJ2-1; TRBD2 aligns across 10 bases. The CDR3 has 15 amino acids. The trim removed 8 bases at V and 6 bases at J, leaving 10 bases unmatched. The germline gives CDR1 SNHLY, CDR2 FYNNEI. The CDR3 bases are TGTGCCAGCGACTCACGGAGCGGGAGGGCCAATGAGCAGTTCTTC. This translates into CASDSRSGRANEQFF. Complete variable domain (other parts from reference TRBV2 and TRBJ2-1): EPEVTQTPSHQVTQMGQEVILRCVPISNHLYFYWYRQILGQKVEFLVSFYNNEISEKSEIFDDQFSVERPDGSNFTLKIRSTKLEDSAMYFCASDSRSGRANEQFFGPGTRLTVL.

This sequence joins TRBV9 and TRBJ2-7, with 7 bases aligning to TRBD2. The J call may be in error: the DNA end matches TRBJ2-5 better. The germline V gene has CDR1 SGDLS and CDR2 YYNGEE. The CDR3 spans 16 residues. The CDR3 reads CASSAIPGGREETQYF. The CDR3 coding sequence is TGTGCCAGCAGCGCAATCCCCGGAGGGAGGGAGGAGACCCAGTACTTC.

This clonotype has just a few counts. A much more abundant neighbour one base away suggests this may be a read error. The chain joins TRBV20-1 to TRBJ2-1; a weak D match, TRBD2 (5 bases). TRBJ2-7 matches the DNA end more closely, so the J call is doubtful. Per the germline V gene, CDR1 is DFQATT and CDR2 is SNEGSKA (reference sequence). The CDR3 has 14 amino acids. Written as DNA, the CDR3 is TGCAGTGCTGATGAGGACTCCTCCTACAATGAGCAGTACTTC. Its translation is CSADEDSSYNEQYF.

This rearrangement joins TRBV5-1 to TRBJ1-1; TRBD1 agrees at 11 bases. The CDR3 covers 13 residues. With V trimmed by 3 bases and J by 11 bases, 6 bases remained unmatched. From germline, CDR1 is SGHRS and CDR2 YFSETQ. DNA of the CDR3: TGCGCCAGCAGCTGGGACAGGGGGTTTGAGGCTTTCTTT. This translates into CASSWDRGFEAFF.

V and J are TRBV5-1 and TRBJ2-7; 9 bases map to TRBD1. J lost 2 bases, V lost 4 bases, and 7 bases had no gene match. The germline V gene has CDR1 SGHRS and CDR2 YFSETQ. The CDR3 is 15 residues long. DNA for the CDR3: TGCGCCAGCAGCCCCGGGACAGGGACCCCCTACGAGCAGTACTTC. It codes for CASSPGTGTPYEQYF.

This clonotype was seen a few times. The V and J genes are TRBV19 and TRBJ1-4, with D hard to call. The CDR3 extends over 15 amino acids. Germline CDR1 LNHDA, CDR2 SQIVND (reference sequence). The V and J ends lost 2 bases and 0 bases respectively, with 7 bases between them. DNA for the CDR3: TGTGCCAGTAGTATACAGCCGGCAACTAATGAAAAACTGTTTTTT. This translates into CASSIQPATNEKLFF.

In its sample, this clonotype was seen many times. The chain couples TRBV20-1 to TRBJ1-5, with D possibly being TRBD1 (6 bases). Germline V gives CDR1 DFQATT, CDR2 SNEGSKA (reference sequence). This CDR3 is 15 amino acids long. Trimming shortened V by 3 bases and J by 7 bases, and 19 bases separated the two germline ends. The CDR3 loop reads CSAREIGGGGQPQHF. In nucleotides, the CDR3 is TGCAGTGCTAGGGAAATTGGAGGGGGGGGGCAGCCCCAGCATTTT.

Note on this clonotype: The junction differs from germline at one of its ends, possibly a read error. V and J are TRBV7-6 and TRBJ2-7; 8 bases match TRBD2. The germline V gene encodes CDR1 SGHVS and CDR2 FNYEAQ. CDR3 length: 16 amino acids. CDR3 residues: CASGLSASGPPYGQYF. In DNA, the CDR3 is TGTGCCAGCGGCTTGTCAGCTAGCGGGCCTCCCTACGGGCAGTACTTC.

This clonotype was seen at least ten times. The rearrangement joins TRBV6-6 to TRBJ2-1, with D hard to call. This CDR3 has 16 amino acids. The V gene's germline CDR1 is MNHNY and CDR2 SVGAGI (reference sequence). Trimming stripped 7 bases from V and 1 base from J, with 17 bases between. CDR3 sequence reads: CASTGLGGMSYNEQFF. DNA of the CDR3: TGTGCCAGCACTGGGCTTGGCGGAATGTCCTACAATGAGCAGTTCTTC.

There are a few counts of this clonotype. The chain links TRBV3-1 to TRBJ1-2; unclear D gene. Trimming stripped 0 bases from V and 4 bases from J, with 18 bases between. CDR1 and CDR2 (germline): LGHDT, YNNKEL (reference sequence). The CDR3 spans 17 residues. CDR3 amino acids: CASSQDSVQLNTYGYTF. The CDR3 DNA follows: TGTGCCAGCAGCCAAGATAGCGTACAGCTTAATACCTATGGCTACACCTTC.

The V call is TRBV9, the J call TRBJ1-5; no firm D call. CDR3 length equals 14 residues. The germline V gene has CDR1 SGDLS and CDR2 YYNGEE. With 4 bases removed from V and 7 bases from J, the gap between germline ends came to 15 bases. CDR3 sequence reads: CASSIRTAEQPQHF. Here the CDR3 DNA reads TGTGCCAGCAGCATTCGGACTGCGGAGCAGCCCCAGCATTTT.

The chain is built from TRBV15 and TRBJ2-4, with TRBD2 matching over 11 bases. The CDR3 has 17 amino acids. V lost 2 bases and J lost 4; bases outside the gene matches: 7. The germline gives CDR1 LNHNV, CDR2 YYDKDF (reference sequence). The CDR3 sequence is CATSRPPGTSGKNIQYF. In nucleotides, the CDR3 is TGTGCCACCAGCAGACCTCCCGGGACTAGCGGAAAAAACATTCAGTACTTC. The full variable domain, rest sourced from reference TRBV15 and TRBJ2-4, is DAMVIQNPRYQVTQFGKPVTLSCSQTLNHNVMYWYQQKSSQAPKLLFHYYDKDFNNEADTPDNFQSRRPNTSFCFLDIRSPGLGDTAMYLCATSRPPGTSGKNIQYFGAGTRLSVL.

This clonotype was counted a few times. One base away lies a much larger clone, so this may be a sequencing read error. The J gene is TRBJ2-1, the V gene TRBV6-5; the match to TRBD2 covers 8 bases. Per the germline V gene, CDR1 is MNHEY and CDR2 is SVGAGI. The CDR3 spans 16 residues. V lost 6 bases, J lost 1 base, and 8 bases stayed unmatched. The DNA of the CDR3 is TGTGCCAGCAGATCACGGGAGGGCAGGTCCTACAATGAGCAGTTCTTC. It yields the protein CASRSREGRSYNEQFF.

There are a few counts of this clonotype. J is TRBJ1-4 and V is TRBV12-3 or TRBV12-4; no firm D call. The CDR3 has 12 amino acids. The V gene lost 6 bases and the J gene lost 7 bases, with 9 bases spanning the gap. The chain's CDR3 is CASSQMLEKLFF. The CDR3 DNA sequence: TGTGCCAGCAGCCAGATGCTTGAAAAACTGTTTTTT.

For the CDR3, the DNA is TGCGCCAGCAGCAGCAATAGACAGGGGGGGCAGCCCCAGCATTTT. Protein sequence: CASSSNRQGGQPQHF. J is TRBJ1-5 and V is TRBV4-1, with 9 bases aligning to TRBD1. The CDR3 is made up of 15 amino acids. The V and J ends lost 5 bases and 7 bases, in that order; junction bases with no gene match: 9. Germline CDR1 is MGHRA and CDR2 is YSYEKL.

This clonotype was seen only a few times. V and J are TRBV7-2 and TRBJ2-7, with TRBD2 as a possible D gene (7 bases). V shed 10 bases and J shed 3 bases, with 13 bases lying between them. Germline V gives CDR1 SGHTA, CDR2 FQGNSA. This CDR3 has 12 residues. CDR3 residues: CATERGGYEQYF. CDR3 nucleotides: TGTGCCACCGAGAGGGGGGGCTACGAGCAGTACTTC.

The CDR3 DNA is TGCGCCAGCAGCCAAGTATCCCTAGCCCGCCCAGATACGCAGTATTTT. It is translated as CASSQVSLARPDTQYF. The chain uses TRBV4-1 and TRBJ2-3; a weak D match, TRBD2 (5 bases). The V end lost 1 base, the J end lost 4 bases, and 15 bases lay between the germline ends. CDR1 and CDR2 from the germline V gene are MGHRA and YSYEKL. The CDR3 consists of 16 residues.

This chain joins TRBV7-9 and TRBJ2-7, with D possibly being TRBD2 (5 bases). Germline values: CDR1 SEHNR, CDR2 FQNEAQ (reference sequence). The CDR3 totals 15 residues. The ends were cut back, 5 bases at V and 0 bases at J, with 14 bases in the middle. The CDR3, as DNA: TGTGCCAGCAGCCCAGTGAGCGGTAGCTCCTACGAGCAGTACTTC. Its translation: CASSPVSGSSYEQYF.

This sequence joins TRBV12-3 or TRBV12-4 and TRBJ2-7; 13 positions match TRBD2. The CDR3 sequence is 15 residues long. V shed 5 bases and J 7 bases; nucleotides not matched to a gene: 8. The CDR3, as DNA: TGTGCCAGCAGTGAACTAGCGGGGGGGCCAGGAGAGCAGTACTTC. Protein sequence: CASSELAGGPGEQYF.

This clonotype was recorded at least ten times. The chain recombines TRBV6-5 with TRBJ2-5; 7 bases align to TRBD2. The ends lost 6 bases at V and 2 bases at J; junction bases unmatched: 3. This CDR3 region has 13 residues. CDR1 and CDR2 from the germline V gene are MNHEY and SVGAGI. As DNA, the CDR3 is TGTGCCAGCAGGAGACTAGCTCAAGAGACCCAGTACTTC. This codes for CASRRLAQETQYF.

The CDR3 region is CASRFGLAGLKTDTQYF. The DNA for the CDR3 is TGTGCCAGCAGATTCGGACTAGCGGGACTTAAGACAGATACGCAGTATTTT. The genes are TRBV7-2 and TRBJ2-3; 12 nucleotides match TRBD2. Germline CDR1 and CDR2: SGHTA and FQGNSA. V gave up 6 bases and J gave up 3 bases; unmatched junction bases: 10. The CDR3 has 17 residues.

The chain couples TRBV5-5 to TRBJ2-1, with TRBD2 as a possible D gene (6 bases). V was cut by 4 bases and J by 0 bases, with 11 bases left in between. The CDR3 is 15 amino acids. CDR1 and CDR2 (germline): SGHKS, YYEKEE (reference sequence). Written as DNA, the CDR3 is TGTGCCAGCAGCACCCGGGGGAGCTCCTACAATGAGCAGTTCTTC. It encodes CASSTRGSSYNEQFF.

This clonotype came up a few times. The CDR3 loop is CASSLVGVATEAFF. The CDR3 DNA reads as TGTGCCAGCAGCTTAGTAGGGGTGGCCACTGAAGCTTTCTTT. The rearrangement links TRBV7-2 to TRBJ1-1, with D possibly TRBD1 on 5 matching bases. Trimming pared 1 base from V and 4 bases from J, leaving 10 bases between. Germline CDR1 is SGHTA and CDR2 is FQGNSA. The CDR3 sequence is 14 residues long.